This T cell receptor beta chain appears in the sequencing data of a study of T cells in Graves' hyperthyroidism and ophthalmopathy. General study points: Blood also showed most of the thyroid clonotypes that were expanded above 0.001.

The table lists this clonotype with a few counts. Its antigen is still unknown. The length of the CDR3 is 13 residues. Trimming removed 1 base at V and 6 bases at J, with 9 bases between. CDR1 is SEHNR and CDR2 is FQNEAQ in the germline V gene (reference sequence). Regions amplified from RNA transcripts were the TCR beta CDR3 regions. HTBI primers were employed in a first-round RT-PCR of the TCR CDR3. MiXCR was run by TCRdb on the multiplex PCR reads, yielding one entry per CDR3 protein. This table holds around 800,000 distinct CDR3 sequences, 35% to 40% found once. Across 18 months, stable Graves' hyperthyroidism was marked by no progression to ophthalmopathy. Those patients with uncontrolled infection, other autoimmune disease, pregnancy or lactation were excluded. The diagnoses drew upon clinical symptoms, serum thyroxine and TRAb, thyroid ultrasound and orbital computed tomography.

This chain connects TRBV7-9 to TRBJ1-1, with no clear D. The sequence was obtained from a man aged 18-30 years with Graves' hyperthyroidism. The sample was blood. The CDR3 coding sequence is TGTGCCAGCAGCTTAGTCGGCACCTCTGAAGCTTTCTTT. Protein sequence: CASSLVGTSEAFF. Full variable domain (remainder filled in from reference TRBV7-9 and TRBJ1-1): DTGVSQNPRHKITKRGQNVTFRCDPISEHNRLYWYRQTLGQGPEFLTYFQNEAQLEKSRLLSDRFSAERPKGSFSTLEIQRTEQGDSAMYLCASSLVGTSEAFFGQGTRLTVV.